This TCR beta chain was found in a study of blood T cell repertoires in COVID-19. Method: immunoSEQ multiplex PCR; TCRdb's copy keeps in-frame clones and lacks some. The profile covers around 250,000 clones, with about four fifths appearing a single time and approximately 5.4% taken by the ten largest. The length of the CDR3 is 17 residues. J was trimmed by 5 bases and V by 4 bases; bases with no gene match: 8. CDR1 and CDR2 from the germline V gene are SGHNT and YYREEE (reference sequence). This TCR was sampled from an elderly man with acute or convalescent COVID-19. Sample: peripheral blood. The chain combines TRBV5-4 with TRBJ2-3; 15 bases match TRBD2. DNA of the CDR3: TGTGCCAGCAGCCCCCGGACTAGCGGGGGGGCCCGAGATACGCAGTATTTT. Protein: CASSPRTSGGARDTQYF.